This entry lists 32 T cell receptor beta chains sequenced from one sample in a study of shared clonotypes between healthy human individuals. The naive CD8 fraction comprised CD45RO-negative cells positively selected for CCR7 and excluded terminally differentiated effector memory CD45RA+ cells. Measured with immunoSEQ multiplex PCR; TCRdb has only the in-frame clones, and not every one. The sample holds 2 million or so clones, 85% to 95% seen once. Sequenced: naive CD8+ T cells sorted from blood. These receptors all come from a man younger than 30 in good health.

This rearrangement joins TRBV4-1 to TRBJ2-5; possible D gene TRBD2, 6 bases. The CDR3 totals 16 residues. V was trimmed by 0 bases and J by 1 base, leaving 12 bases between them. From germline, CDR1 is MGHRA and CDR2 YSYEKL. DNA of the CDR3: TGCGCCAGCAGCCAAGAGGGGGGAATTAGCCAAGAGACCCAGTACTTC. It encodes CASSQEGGISQETQYF.

The chain is built from TRBV6-1 and TRBJ1-2; no definite D call. V gave up 2 bases and J gave up 5 bases, with 12 bases separating them. Germline V gene data show CDR1 as MNHNS and CDR2 as SASEGT. The CDR3 runs to 14 residues. Here the CDR3 reads CASSEWVGSYGYTF. In DNA, the CDR3 is TGTGCCAGCAGTGAATGGGTGGGAAGTTATGGCTACACCTTC.

The chain links TRBV19 to TRBJ2-2; D remains unclear. Trimming stripped 3 bases from V and 5 bases from J, with 10 bases between. The CDR3 length is 14 residues. Germline V gene sequence: CDR1 LNHDA, CDR2 SQIVND (reference sequence). For the CDR3, the DNA is TGTGCCAGTAGTATTCTAGGTCTAACCGGGGAGCTGTTTTTT. Protein sequence: CASSILGLTGELFF. The full variable domain, in which reference TRBV19 and TRBJ2-2 provide the parts outside the CDR3, is DGGITQSPKYLFRKEGQNVTLSCEQNLNHDAMYWYRQDPGQGLRLIYYSQIVNDFQKGDIAEGYSVSREKKESFPLTVTSAQKNPTAFYLCASSILGLTGELFFGEGSRLTVL.

This chain links TRBV19 with TRBJ2-7; no definite D call. The V end lost 5 bases, the J end lost 1 base, and 12 bases lay between the germline ends. Germline V gene data show CDR1 as LNHDA and CDR2 as SQIVND (reference sequence). The length of the CDR3 is 14 residues. The CDR3 DNA reads as TGTGCCAGTAGTCATCTCTCCGAGTCCTACGAGCAGTACTTC. This sequence encodes CASSHLSESYEQYF.

J is TRBJ2-7 and V is TRBV7-9, with a possible D match to TRBD1 (6 bases). Germline V gives CDR1 SEHNR, CDR2 FQNEAQ (reference sequence). This CDR3 comprises 14 residues. With 3 bases removed from V and 3 bases from J, the gap between germline ends came to 12 bases. The CDR3 loop is CASSFRDTGYEQYF. For the CDR3, the DNA is TGTGCCAGCAGCTTCCGGGACACCGGCTACGAGCAGTACTTC.

A word on this clone: At the DNA level, this CDR3 is encoded by other sequences in the same sample as well. The chain couples TRBV6-1 to TRBJ2-7, with TRBD1 matching over 9 bases. CDR1 and CDR2 (germline): MNHNS, SASEGT. The CDR3 totals 15 residues. The ends lost 3 bases at V and 2 bases at J; junction bases unmatched: 5. CDR3 loop: CASSEGTGSPYEQYF. CDR3 in DNA: TGTGCCAGCAGTGAGGGGACAGGGAGTCCCTACGAGCAGTACTTC.

The chain combines TRBV14 with TRBJ1-4, with a tentative D call TRBD1 (6 bases). Germline V gene sequence: CDR1 SGHDN, CDR2 FVKESK. The CDR3 consists of 14 residues. With 2 bases removed from V and 8 bases from J, the gap between germline ends came to 12 bases. The CDR3 nucleotides read TGTGCCAGCAGCCAACCGGGACACACCGAAAAACTGTTTTTT. Protein product: CASSQPGHTEKLFF.

The V gene is TRBV6-5, the J gene TRBJ2-7; the D is unclear. The ends were cut back, 5 bases at V and 3 bases at J, with 14 bases in the middle. The CDR3 has 14 amino acids. Per germline, CDR1 MNHEY and CDR2 SVGAGI. The CDR3 DNA sequence: TGTGCCAGCAGTCTTTCGCAGTCCAACTACGAGCAGTACTTC. Translating gives CASSLSQSNYEQYF.

J is TRBJ2-3 and V is TRBV2, with D hard to call. V dropped 7 bases and J dropped 6 bases, with 17 bases sitting between them. In germline, CDR1 is SNHLY, CDR2 FYNNEI. CDR3 length equals 14 residues. In DNA, the CDR3 is TGTGCCAGCACCACTGGGGTTGGTTGGGATACGCAGTATTTT. Translated, it gives CASTTGVGWDTQYF.

This clone has just a few counts. The V call is TRBV7-2, the J call TRBJ2-1; TRBD2 might be the D (6 bases). V lost 1 base and J lost 9, with 13 bases in between. CDR3 length: 14 residues. Per the germline V gene, CDR1 is SGHTA and CDR2 is FQGNSA. The CDR3 bases are TGTGCCAGCAGCTTAGGGGGGACTGCGCTTGAGCAGTTCTTC. The encoded protein is CASSLGGTALEQFF.

The gene calls are TRBV11-2 and TRBJ2-7, with 8 bases aligning to TRBD2. The V gene end was trimmed by 3 bases and the J gene end by 5 bases; junction bases not matched to a gene: 12. Germline values: CDR1 SGHAT, CDR2 FQNNGV. The CDR3 covers 16 residues. The DNA for the CDR3 is TGTGCCAGCAGCTTTCTCGGTAGCGGGGCTGTGGACGAGCAGTACTTC. Translated, it gives CASSFLGSGAVDEQYF.

The chain has TRBV4-1 and TRBJ2-7; 8 bases line up with TRBD1. This CDR3 spans 16 amino acids. Losses at the gene ends were 1 base for V and 0 bases for J; bases not matched to a gene: 5. CDR1 and CDR2 (germline): MGHRA, YSYEKL. The CDR3 DNA reads TGCGCCAGCAGCCAAGCTGACAGGGGCAACTCCTACGAGCAGTACTTC. It codes for CASSQADRGNSYEQYF.

The chain carries TRBV7-9 and TRBJ1-6; D ambiguous. The ends were cut back, 5 bases at V and 4 bases at J, with 12 bases in the middle. The length of the CDR3 is 15 residues. Germline values: CDR1 SEHNR, CDR2 FQNEAQ (reference sequence). The CDR3 loop is CASSRGSAYNSPLHF. CDR3 sequence (DNA): TGTGCCAGCAGCCGCGGATCGGCTTATAATTCACCCCTCCACTTT.

The sample holds one count of this clone. Other nucleotide sequences from this sample produce the same CDR3. The chain joins TRBV11-2 to TRBJ2-7; D gene unclear. Germline loops: CDR1 SGHAT, CDR2 FQNNGV. The CDR3 length is 12 residues. Between the trimmed V and J ends, which lost 3 bases and 6 bases, there was a span of 9 bases. CDR3 residues: CASSFSSGEQYF. The DNA for the CDR3 is TGTGCCAGCAGCTTTTCTTCCGGCGAGCAGTACTTC. Full variable domain (missing parts from reference TRBV11-2 and TRBJ2-7): EAGVAQSPRYKIIEKRQSVAFWCNPISGHATLYWYQQILGQGPKLLIQFQNNGVVDDSQLPKDRFSAERLKGVDSTLKIQPAKLEDSAVYLCASSFSSGEQYFGPGTRLTVT.

This chain joins TRBV28 and TRBJ2-5, with 11 bases matching TRBD2. Per germline, CDR1 MDHEN and CDR2 SYDVKM. V trimming: 8 bases; J trimming: 5 bases; junction bases outside the gene matches: 7. The CDR3 totals 14 residues. The CDR3 reads CASELAGGPETQYF. The CDR3 DNA is TGTGCCAGCGAGTTAGCGGGGGGGCCGGAGACCCAGTACTTC.

The genes are TRBV9 and TRBJ2-5; 7 bases match TRBD2. The ends lost 0 bases at V and 4 bases at J; junction bases unmatched: 9. This CDR3 has 16 amino acids. Germline V gene sequence: CDR1 SGDLS, CDR2 YYNGEE. The CDR3 nucleotides are TGTGCCAGCAGCGTAGACGCGGGAGACGTAGGAGAGACCCAGTACTTC. Amino acid sequence: CASSVDAGDVGETQYF.

The rearrangement links TRBV10-2 to TRBJ2-5; a possible D gene is TRBD1 (5 bases). The better agreement between TRBJ2-7 and the DNA end casts doubt on the J call. The CDR3 consists of 16 residues. Germline lookup yields CDR1 WSHSY and CDR2 SAAADI. Written as DNA, the CDR3 is TGCGCCAGCAGTGAAGGTCAGGGAATTACCACCTACGAGCAGTACTTC. This sequence encodes CASSEGQGITTYEQYF.

The chain recombines TRBV7-9 with TRBJ2-7; D ambiguous. V was pared by 5 bases and J by 1 base, with 18 bases between. Germline lookup yields CDR1 SEHNR and CDR2 FQNEAQ (reference sequence). The CDR3 is made up of 16 amino acids. The CDR3 sequence is CASSGGSGQASYEQYF. Here the CDR3 DNA reads TGTGCCAGCAGCGGCGGTTCGGGTCAGGCGTCCTACGAGCAGTACTTC.

The rearrangement links TRBV9 to TRBJ1-4; weak D call: TRBD1 (5 bases). In germline, CDR1 is SGDLS, CDR2 YYNGEE. V was trimmed by 7 bases and J by 7 bases, leaving 14 bases between them. The CDR3 length is 13 residues. CDR3 in amino acids: CASSSQGSEKLFF. For the CDR3, the DNA is TGTGCCAGCTCATCCCAGGGTTCTGAAAAACTGTTTTTT.

The V gene is TRBV19, the J gene TRBJ2-3; D gene ambiguous. This CDR3 is 15 amino acids long. Germline CDR1 reads LNHDA; CDR2 reads SQIVND (reference sequence). The germline V and J ends were trimmed by 3 bases and 0 bases, with 10 bases remaining between them. As DNA, the CDR3 is TGTGCCAGTAGTATGGGAACGACTAGCACAGATACGCAGTATTTT. The encoded protein is CASSMGTTSTDTQYF.

The chain employs TRBV15 and TRBJ2-7, with D possibly being TRBD1 (5 bases). Germline-derived CDR1 and CDR2 are LNHNV and YYDKDF (reference sequence). This CDR3 comprises 15 residues. V was clipped by 6 bases and J by 6 bases, with 21 bases between them. As DNA, the CDR3 is TGTGCCACCAGTAAAACTGGGGCGGACGAAGGCGAGCAGTACTTC. Translating gives CATSKTGADEGEQYF. Combining the CDR3 with reference TRBV15 and TRBJ2-7 gives the whole variable domain DAMVIQNPRYQVTQFGKPVTLSCSQTLNHNVMYWYQQKSSQAPKLLFHYYDKDFNNEADTPDNFQSRRPNTSFCFLDIRSPGLGDTAMYLCATSKTGADEGEQYFGPGTRLTVT.

The chain couples TRBV5-6 to TRBJ1-5, with D tentatively TRBD1 (5 bases). The V gene's germline CDR1 is SGHDT and CDR2 YYEEEE. The CDR3 is 15 amino acids. V lost 5 bases and J lost 3, with 15 bases in between. CDR3 bases: TGTGCCAGCAGGATCTGGGGGAGCTACAATCAGCCCCAGCATTTT. Protein product: CASRIWGSYNQPQHF. The variable domain in full, with the rest retrieved from reference TRBV5-6 and TRBJ1-5, is DAGVTQSPTHLIKTRGQQVTLRCSPKSGHDTVSWYQQALGQGPQFIFQYYEEEERQRGNFPDRFSGHQFPNYSSELNVNALLLGDSALYLCASRIWGSYNQPQHFGDGTRLSIL.

The gene calls are TRBV30 and TRBJ2-7, with D perhaps matching TRBD2 (5 bases). Germline V lookup: CDR1 GTSNPN, CDR2 SVGIG (reference sequence). V lost 2 bases and J lost 6, with 14 bases in between. The CDR3 runs 13 residues. The CDR3 region is CAWSPSGLFEQYF. In DNA, the CDR3 is TGTGCCTGGAGTCCTTCGGGATTATTCGAGCAGTACTTC.

The chain has TRBV7-9 and TRBJ2-5, with TRBD2 matching over 9 bases. The CDR3 is 14 residues long. The ends lost 5 bases at V and 4 bases at J; junction bases unmatched: 5. CDR1 and CDR2 (germline): SEHNR, FQNEAQ (reference sequence). The CDR3 bases are TGTGCCAGCAGCCCTAGCGGGGCGCCAGAGACCCAGTACTTC. It codes for CASSPSGAPETQYF.

The chain employs TRBV7-9 and TRBJ2-7; 8 bases line up with TRBD1. Germline loops: CDR1 SEHNR, CDR2 FQNEAQ (reference sequence). This CDR3 is 15 amino acids long. Trimming took 5 bases from V and 7 from J; bases not matched to a gene: 13. CDR3 region: CASSESGTGIWEQYF. The CDR3 bases are TGTGCCAGCAGCGAATCCGGGACAGGTATTTGGGAGCAGTACTTC.

J is TRBJ2-3 and V is TRBV7-9; D remains unclear. With 5 bases removed from V and 1 base from J, the gap between germline ends came to 10 bases. The CDR3 has 14 amino acids. Germline V lookup: CDR1 SEHNR, CDR2 FQNEAQ (reference sequence). CDR3 sequence (DNA): TGTGCCAGCAGCCAGTCGATAGGCACAGATACGCAGTATTTT. Protein product: CASSQSIGTDTQYF.

The gene calls are TRBV27 and TRBJ2-7, with D possibly matching TRBD1 (6 bases). CDR1 and CDR2 from the germline V gene are MNHEY and SMNVEV (reference sequence). This CDR3 region has 13 residues. V gave up 8 bases and J gave up 2 bases, with 13 bases separating them. CDR3 loop: CASGPQGPYEQYF. The CDR3 bases are TGTGCCAGCGGACCACAGGGCCCCTACGAGCAGTACTTC.

The V call is TRBV10-1, the J call TRBJ2-3, with 8 bases fitting TRBD2. There are 16 residues in the CDR3. Unmatched junction bases numbered 8, after V lost 1 base and J lost 5 bases. Germline-derived CDR1 and CDR2 are WNHNN and SYGVQD (reference sequence). CDR3: CASSELAGGSGDTQYF. The CDR3 bases are TGCGCCAGCAGTGAGTTGGCGGGGGGCTCGGGAGATACGCAGTATTTT.

The chain links TRBV27 to TRBJ1-1, with D perhaps matching TRBD1 (5 bases). Germline CDR1 MNHEY, CDR2 SMNVEV (reference sequence). Trimming shortened V by 1 base and J by 4 bases, and 13 bases separated the two germline ends. CDR3 size: 15 residues. CDR3 protein: CASSLWVGDATEAFF. CDR3 DNA: TGTGCCAGCAGTTTATGGGTGGGGGACGCCACTGAAGCTTTCTTT.

The V gene is TRBV5-1, the J gene TRBJ2-7, with 10 bases matching TRBD1. J gave up 2 bases and V 9 bases, and 17 bases lay outside the gene matches. Per the germline V gene, CDR1 is SGHRS and CDR2 is YFSETQ. The CDR3 contains 17 residues. The CDR3 DNA is TGCGCCACCTCTGTTACCCCGGGACAGGGGCTCACCTACGAGCAGTACTTC. The encoded protein is CATSVTPGQGLTYEQYF.

The chain joins TRBV5-6 to TRBJ1-2; D is uncertain. With 2 bases removed from V and 2 bases from J, the gap between germline ends came to 10 bases. The germline V gene has CDR1 SGHDT and CDR2 YYEEEE. CDR3 length: 14 amino acids. Written as DNA, the CDR3 is TGTGCCAGCAGCTTCGGCGGCGGGAACTATGGCTACACCTTC. It is translated as CASSFGGGNYGYTF.

The chain links TRBV27 to TRBJ1-5; no definite D call. This CDR3 comprises 13 residues. Trimming pared 5 bases from V and 3 bases from J, leaving 8 bases between. Germline V gives CDR1 MNHEY, CDR2 SMNVEV (reference sequence). CDR3 amino acids: CASSPGYNQPQHF. CDR3 nucleotides: TGTGCCAGCAGTCCTGGTTACAATCAGCCCCAGCATTTT.